This is a list of T cell receptor beta chains from one sample in a study of blood T cells in healthy people across ages. Each CDR3 protein is one row after TCRdb ran MiXCR on the 5' RACE reads. The sample yields approximately 1.5 million distinct CDR3 sequences, 42% seen once. The material sequenced was blood. The receptors stem from a woman aged 18-29 years in good health. CDR3s include the opening cysteine and the closing phenylalanine or tryptophan. Fields, in order: J gene, clone size, D gene, V gene, CDR3 DNA, CDR3 protein. D genes are given only for firm matches. A clone size is listed for some rows: how often the clone was seen (once, few, many), or a class if it is expanded.

TRBJ2-7 - - TRBV7-2 TGTGCCAGCAGCCTTGATGGCGCAGTCCCCTACGAGCAGTACTTC CASSLDGAVPYEQYF
TRBJ2-7 - - TRBV20-1 TGCAGTGCCGCCGTTACCCAGGTGTCCTACGAGCAGTACTTC CSAAVTQVSYEQYF
TRBJ2-1 - - TRBV11-2 TGTGCCAGCAGCTTAGAGGGCTACCCAAGGGATGAGCAGTTCTTC CASSLEGYPRDEQFF
TRBJ2-7 - TRBD2 TRBV15 TGTGCCACCAGTGCGACCCTGGGACTAGCATTATGTAGGCAGTACTTC CATSATLGLALCRQYF
TRBJ2-5 few - TRBV27 TGTGCCAGCAGTTTCCGAATTAGCGGAGAGACCCAGTACTTC CASSFRISGETQYF
TRBJ2-3 - - TRBV5-1 TGCGCCAGCAGTAACGGGGGAGTAACAGATACGCAGTATTTT CASSNGGVTDTQYF
TRBJ2-1 - - TRBV7-2 TGTGCCAGCAGCTTAGATGAGGTTACCTACAATGAGCAGTTCTTC CASSLDEVTYNEQFF
TRBJ2-6 - TRBD1 TRBV7-2 TGTGCCAGCAGCTTTTCAGGGGGCTCTGGGGCCAACGTCCTGACTTTC CASSFSGGSGANVLTF
TRBJ2-4 - - TRBV25-1 TGTGCCAGCAGTGAATATCAGGGGGGACTAGCCAAAAACATTCAGTACTTC CASSEYQGGLAKNIQYF
TRBJ2-7 few - TRBV6-5 TGTGCCAGCACTCCTACAGGCGGTAGCTCCTACGAGCAGTACTTC CASTPTGGSSYEQYF
TRBJ2-1 few TRBD2 TRBV2 TGTGCCAGCAGTGAAGCTAGCGGGGGGGCAAATGAGCAGTTCTTC CASSEASGGANEQFF
TRBJ2-3 - TRBD2 TRBV20-1 TGCAGTGCCTACGGGACTAGCGGAAGCACAGATACGCAGTATTTT CSAYGTSGSTDTQYF
TRBJ2-7 - - TRBV7-8 TGTGCCAGCAGCGCATTTTCCCCCTACGAGCAGTACTTC CASSAFSPYEQYF
TRBJ2-7 - - TRBV9 TGTGCCAGCAGCGTAGAAGAGGGATCCTACGAGCAGTACTTC CASSVEEGSYEQYF
TRBJ1-1 - - TRBV29-1 TGCAGCGTTCGAAATATCGGGGTCGTAGCTTTCTTT CSVRNIGVVAFF
TRBJ2-5 few - TRBV7-9 TGTGCCAGCAGCTTGGTGGCTCACCAAGAGACCCAGTACTTC CASSLVAHQETQYF
TRBJ1-2 - TRBD1 TRBV10-3 TGTGCCATCAGCACAGGGGAGAAGCGCTATGGCTACACCTTC CAISTGEKRYGYTF
TRBJ2-3 many TRBD1 TRBV6-5 TGTGCCAGCACCTCCAACTCGGGACAGGGCGCAGATACGCAGTATTTT CASTSNSGQGADTQYF
TRBJ1-2 - - TRBV4-2 TGTGCCAGCAGCCCTGCCACGGCTGATGGCTACACCTTC CASSPATADGYTF
TRBJ2-3 few TRBD1 TRBV2 TGTGCCAGCAGAACCCTGATCCCGGGACAGGGGATTGATACGCAGTATTTT CASRTLIPGQGIDTQYF
TRBJ2-3 - - TRBV20-1 TGCAGTGCTAGAGGGCAGAGAACAGATACGCAGTATTTT CSARGQRTDTQYF
TRBJ1-1 - - TRBV4-2 TGTGCCAGCAGCCACCGGACGGGACTGAACACTGAAGCTTTCTTT CASSHRTGLNTEAFF
TRBJ1-1 - - TRBV4-1 TGCGCCAGCAGCCGAGGGTCCGACATTGGCACTGAAGCTTTCTTT CASSRGSDIGTEAFF
TRBJ1-2 - - TRBV10-3 TGTGCCTGTGCCCAGGGGAAAAAGTATGGCTACACCTTC CACAQGKKYGYTF
TRBJ2-4 few - TRBV4-3 TGCGCCAGCAGCCAAGATTCTGGCCTCTGGGACATTCAGTACTTC CASSQDSGLWDIQYF
TRBJ1-2 few TRBD1 TRBV2 TGTGCCAGCAGGGCGGGACAGGGCAACTATGGCTACACCTTC CASRAGQGNYGYTF
TRBJ2-1 - - TRBV20-1 TGCAGTGCCCAGGCGGGGAGTAGCTCCTACAATGAGCAGTTCTTC CSAQAGSSSYNEQFF
TRBJ1-5 - - TRBV7-2 TGTGCCAGCAGCTTGATCCAGGGAGCCCAGCATTTT CASSLIQGAQHF
TRBJ2-2 few TRBD2 TRBV2 TGTGCCAGCAGGAGGACTAGCGGGAACACCGGGGAGCTGTTTTTT CASRRTSGNTGELFF
TRBJ2-1 few TRBD2 TRBV7-3 TGTGCCAGCAGCGAGTTTTTAGCGGGGTCCTACAATGAGCAGTTCTTC CASSEFLAGSYNEQFF
TRBJ2-5 - - TRBV5-4 TGTGCCAGCACCAGCGGAGGGGGTCGGGAAGAGACCCAGTACTTC CASTSGGGREETQYF
TRBJ2-2 few TRBD2 TRBV6-2/TRBV6-3 TGTGCCAGCAGTTACCAGCGGGGGTGGGAGCTGTTTTTT CASSYQRGWELFF
TRBJ2-3 - - TRBV7-2 TGTGCCAGCAGCCGTTCTCAACTAGGAACAGATACGCAGTATTTT CASSRSQLGTDTQYF
TRBJ2-3 few TRBD2 TRBV7-2 TGTGCCAGCAGCTCCCGCAGATTACTAGCGGGGGGCACAGATACGCAGTATTTT CASSSRRLLAGGTDTQYF
TRBJ1-4 - TRBD1 TRBV11-2 TGTGCCAGCAGCGTGGGACAGGGGGCAACTAATGAAAAACTGTTTTTT CASSVGQGATNEKLFF
TRBJ2-7 - TRBD2 TRBV11-2 TGTGCCAGCAGCTTAGGCGCCAGCGGGGCCTACAATGAGCAGTACTTC CASSLGASGAYNEQYF
TRBJ2-3 - TRBD2 TRBV12-3/TRBV12-4 TGTGCCAGCAGTTCATCCCGCGGGAGGATAGATACGCAGTATTTT CASSSSRGRIDTQYF